This record looks at one TCR beta chain sequence and its context. Its antigen is currently unknown. Trimming left V 0 bases short and J 3 bases short, with 9 bases between. CDR1 and CDR2 (germline): SGHRS, YFSETQ. The CDR3 length is 15 residues. Using immunoSEQ multiplex PCR, the repertoire was profiled, and TCRdb retains in-frame clones only, with some absent. In the table there are 150,000 to 200,000 clones, 85% to 90% of which are singletons. This specimen comes from a study of T cell responses to AZD1222 COVID-19 vaccine. Whole-study findings and limits: Unmutated variant regions are reportedly the target of nearly half of TCRs that are spike-specific. Baseline serostatus was positive in only six AZD1222 recipients. Only after the peak T cell response were repertoires sampled.

Sequenced material: peripheral blood, taken on day 0 of AZD1222 vaccination. The chain combines TRBV5-1 with TRBJ2-2; D is undetermined. The source of this sequence is an adult in good health. The DNA for the CDR3 is TGCGCCAGCAGCTTGGATTCCCCAGACACCGGGGAGCTGTTTTTT. This codes for CASSLDSPDTGELFF.